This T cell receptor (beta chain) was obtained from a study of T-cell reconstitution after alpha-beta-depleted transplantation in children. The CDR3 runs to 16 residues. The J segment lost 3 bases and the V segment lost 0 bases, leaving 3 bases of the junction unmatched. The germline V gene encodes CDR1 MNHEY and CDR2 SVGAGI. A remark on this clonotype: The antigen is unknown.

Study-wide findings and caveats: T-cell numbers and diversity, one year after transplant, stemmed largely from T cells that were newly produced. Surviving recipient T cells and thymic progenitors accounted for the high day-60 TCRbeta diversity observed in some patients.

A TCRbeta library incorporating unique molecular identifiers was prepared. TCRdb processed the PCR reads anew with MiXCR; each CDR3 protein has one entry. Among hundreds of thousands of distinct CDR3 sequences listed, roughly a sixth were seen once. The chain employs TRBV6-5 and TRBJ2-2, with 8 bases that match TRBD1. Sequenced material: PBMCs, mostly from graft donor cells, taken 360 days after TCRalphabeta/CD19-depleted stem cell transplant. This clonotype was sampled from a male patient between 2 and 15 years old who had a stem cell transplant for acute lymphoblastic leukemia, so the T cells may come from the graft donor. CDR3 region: CASSYSPGQDTGELFF. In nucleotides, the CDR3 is TGTGCCAGCAGTTACTCTCCGGGACAGGACACCGGGGAGCTGTTTTTT.